The clone carrying this TCR beta chain was counted a few times. The antigen is not known. The record originates from a study of T cells in localized non-small cell lung cancer. Study-wide results and caveats: Median about 58 top-100 tumor clones were shared with paired adjacent lung. Uninvolved adjacent lung showed the highest T cell clonality, exceeding tumor. Sequencing was restricted to one tumor region; therefore, heterogeneity remains possible. Prolonged overall survival went with higher T cell density in the blood.

Produced via immunoSEQ multiplex PCR; TCRdb's table is partial and in-frame only. The sample contains more than 2,000 clones, around 40% of which appear only once. CDR1 is SGHNT, CDR2 YENEEA, per germline. The length of the CDR3 is 16 residues. V was cut by 4 bases and J by 4 bases, with 19 bases left in between. This sequence joins TRBV11-3 and TRBJ1-1, with D perhaps TRBD1 (5 bases). The receptor was derived from a male donor aged 60 or over with stage II squamous cell lung carcinoma. This specimen consisted of lung tumor tissue, obtained before any cancer treatment. The CDR3 coding sequence is TGTGCCAGCAGCTCCGGCCGACAGAAGCTGGGCACTGAAGCTTTCTTT. This translates into CASSSGRQKLGTEAFF.